These 10 T cell receptor beta chains were sequenced from one sample in a study of cytomegalovirus exposure and HLA in healthy donors. It was with 60 Vbeta and 13 Jbeta primers that the PCR ran. Sequencing used immunoSEQ multiplex PCR; TCRdb keeps in-frame clones, though not all of them. The sample lists 130,000 or so clones; around 76% were seen once. The sequenced sample consisted of PBMCs. The receptor set was obtained from a male donor in good health and CMV-seronegative.

This sequence joins TRBV10-3 and TRBJ2-3, with D possibly TRBD1 on 5 matching bases. The CDR3 runs to 16 residues. Trimming left V 4 bases short and J 5 bases short, with 19 bases between. Germline V gives CDR1 ENHRY, CDR2 SYGVKD. CDR3 protein: CAISGRQGVSEDTQYF. The DNA for the CDR3 is TGTGCCATCAGTGGTCGGCAGGGTGTTTCGGAAGATACGCAGTATTTT.

This rearrangement joins TRBV28 to TRBJ1-1; perhaps TRBD1 as D (6 bases). Trimming shortened V by 6 bases and J by 6 bases, and 20 bases separated the two germline ends. Germline values: CDR1 MDHEN, CDR2 SYDVKM. The CDR3 length is 15 residues. The CDR3 protein is CASSFPPAGGSEAFF. As DNA, the CDR3 is TGTGCCAGCAGCTTCCCCCCCGCGGGGGGCTCTGAAGCTTTCTTT.

The chain recombines TRBV7-2 with TRBJ2-7; 12 nucleotides agree with TRBD1. Germline V gene data show CDR1 as SGHTA and CDR2 as FQGNSA. This CDR3 comprises 16 residues. V was pared by 4 bases and J by 6 bases, with 10 bases of the junction left unmatched. CDR3 bases: TGTGCCAGCAGCTCCTCGAGGGGGACAGGGGGCCTCGAGCAGTACTTC. Amino acid sequence: CASSSSRGTGGLEQYF.

This chain joins TRBV25-1 and TRBJ1-5; D is undetermined. The germline V gene has CDR1 MGHDK and CDR2 SYGVNS. Trimming removed 9 bases at V and 5 bases at J, with 11 bases between. CDR3 size: 12 residues. The CDR3 nucleotides read TGTGCCAGTGAGGGATTGGATCAGCCCCAGCATTTT. It yields the protein CASEGLDQPQHF.

V and J are TRBV18 and TRBJ1-1, with TRBD1 identical over 8 bases. Germline CDR1 and CDR2: KGHSH and LQKENI. V shed 3 bases and J 0 bases; nucleotides not matched to a gene: 3. The CDR3 contains 15 residues. CDR3 residues: CASSPGQAMNTEAFF. As DNA, the CDR3 is TGTGCCAGCTCACCGGGACAGGCCATGAACACTGAAGCTTTCTTT.

This chain connects TRBV18 to TRBJ2-1, with 8 bases that match TRBD2. V lost 6 bases, J lost 8 bases, and 12 bases stayed unmatched. Germline CDR1 and CDR2: KGHSH and LQKENI. This CDR3 region has 15 residues. The CDR3 sequence: CASSPSGGLADEQFF. The CDR3 DNA sequence: TGTGCCAGCTCCCCTTCCGGTGGACTAGCTGATGAGCAGTTCTTC.

The chain links TRBV5-1 to TRBJ1-1, with D unresolved. From germline, CDR1 is SGHRS and CDR2 YFSETQ. Trimming removed 6 bases at V and 3 bases at J, with 6 bases between. CDR3 length: 11 amino acids. The chain's CDR3 is CASNSDTEAFF. The CDR3 nucleotides are TGCGCCAGCAACTCCGACACTGAAGCTTTCTTT.

This clone was found a few times. The chain uses TRBV28 and TRBJ2-2, with 11 bases fitting TRBD2. V lost 5 bases to trimming and J lost 6 bases; unmatched junction nucleotides: 5. The CDR3 runs 15 residues. Germline V CDR1 and CDR2: MDHEN, SYDVKM. CDR3 nucleotide sequence: TGTGCCAGCAGTCTACTAGCGGGAGCGGCCGGGGAGCTGTTTTTT. As protein: CASSLLAGAAGELFF. Variable domain in full (rest from reference TRBV28 and TRBJ2-2): DVKVTQSSRYLVKRTGEKVFLECVQDMDHENMFWYRQDPGLGLRLIYFSYDVKMKEKGDIPEGYSVSREKKERFSLILESASTNQTSMYLCASSLLAGAAGELFFGEGSRLTVL.

The J gene is TRBJ2-1, the V gene TRBV30; tentatively, D is TRBD2 (5 bases). Trimming shortened V by 4 bases and J by 0 bases, and 7 bases separated the two germline ends. The germline V gene has CDR1 GTSNPN and CDR2 SVGIG (reference sequence). The length of the CDR3 is 13 residues. CDR3 in DNA: TGTGCCTGGACAGACTACTCCTACAATGAGCAGTTCTTC. This sequence encodes CAWTDYSYNEQFF.

To note about this clone: Sequence at one end of the junction differs from germline and may be a read error. The chain couples TRBV7-9 to TRBJ1-2, with a tentative D call TRBD1 (6 bases). The CDR3 has 13 amino acids. Germline loops: CDR1 SEHNR, CDR2 FQNEAQ (reference sequence). The CDR3 here is CSSSLAQGNGYTF. The CDR3 DNA reads as TGTTCCAGCAGCTTAGCACAGGGCAATGGCTACACCTTC.